The T cell receptor (beta chain) under discussion was sequenced for a study of T cell repertoires in cytomegalovirus infection. The overall study: Through public TCR beta signatures, both CMV infection and matching HLA type were indicated. Findings and limits, study-wide: Identification of carriers of CMV plus the relevant HLA was performed using cumulative public TCR beta family frequency. Clonotype analysis showed dominance of the ex vivo response by HLA-C-restricted CMV-specific TCR beta clonotypes.

Using its own MiXCR run on the reads, TCRdb lists one record per CDR3 protein. This table holds hundreds of thousands of distinct CDR3 sequences, approximately 33% found once. The CDR3 has 12 residues. Germline-derived CDR1 and CDR2 are LNHNV and YYDKDF (reference sequence). V was cut by 0 bases and J by 5 bases, with 5 bases left in between. Of note for this clonotype: Its antigen is as yet unknown.

V is TRBV15 and J is TRBJ2-7; D remains unclear. The receptor's source is a human donor in good health (CMV status not recorded). Some clones in this sample may be carry-over from other donors' samples. Specimen: PBMCs. The CDR3 loop reads CATSRDPHEQYF. CDR3 coding DNA: TGTGCCACCAGCAGAGATCCCCACGAGCAGTACTTC. Based on the CDR3 plus reference TRBV15 and TRBJ2-7, the full variable domain is DAMVIQNPRYQVTQFGKPVTLSCSQTLNHNVMYWYQQKSSQAPKLLFHYYDKDFNNEADTPDNFQSRRPNTSFCFLDIRSPGLGDTAMYLCATSRDPHEQYFGPGTRLTVT.